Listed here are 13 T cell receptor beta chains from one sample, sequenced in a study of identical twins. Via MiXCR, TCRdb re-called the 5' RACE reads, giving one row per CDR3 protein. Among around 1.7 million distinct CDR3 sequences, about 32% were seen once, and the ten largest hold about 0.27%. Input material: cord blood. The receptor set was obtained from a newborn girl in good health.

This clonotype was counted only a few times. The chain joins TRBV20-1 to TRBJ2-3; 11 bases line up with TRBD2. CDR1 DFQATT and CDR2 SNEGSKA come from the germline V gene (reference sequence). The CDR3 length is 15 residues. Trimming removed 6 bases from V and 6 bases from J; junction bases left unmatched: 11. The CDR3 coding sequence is TGCAGTGCCCGACAGGCTAGCGGGAGGTGGGATACGCAGTATTTT. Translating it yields CSARQASGRWDTQYF.

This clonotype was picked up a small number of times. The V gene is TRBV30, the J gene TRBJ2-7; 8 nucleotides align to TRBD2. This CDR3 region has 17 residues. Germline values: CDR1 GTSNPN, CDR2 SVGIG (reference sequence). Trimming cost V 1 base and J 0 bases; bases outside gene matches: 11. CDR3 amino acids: CAWSGLAGGRHSYEQYF. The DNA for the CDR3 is TGTGCCTGGAGTGGGTTGGCGGGGGGCCGTCACTCCTACGAGCAGTACTTC.

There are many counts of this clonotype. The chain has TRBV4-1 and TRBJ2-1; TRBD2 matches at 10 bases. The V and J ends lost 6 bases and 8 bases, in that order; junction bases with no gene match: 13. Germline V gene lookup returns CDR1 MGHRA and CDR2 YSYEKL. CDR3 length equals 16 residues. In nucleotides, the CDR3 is TGCGCCAGCAGGCTCATAGTAGCGGGGGGAAGGGATGAGCAGTTCTTC. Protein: CASRLIVAGGRDEQFF.

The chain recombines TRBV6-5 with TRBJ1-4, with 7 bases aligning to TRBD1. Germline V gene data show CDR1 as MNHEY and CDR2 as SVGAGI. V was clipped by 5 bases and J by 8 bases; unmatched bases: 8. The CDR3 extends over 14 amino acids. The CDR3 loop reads CASSPGGPREKLFF. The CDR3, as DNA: TGTGCCAGCAGTCCAGGGGGGCCAAGGGAAAAACTGTTTTTT.

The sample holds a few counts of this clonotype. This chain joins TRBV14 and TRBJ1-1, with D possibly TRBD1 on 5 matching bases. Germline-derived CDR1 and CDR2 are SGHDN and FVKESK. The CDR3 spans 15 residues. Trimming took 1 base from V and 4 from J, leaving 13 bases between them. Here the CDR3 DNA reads TGTGCCAGCAGCCAAGCCTCAGGGCAGGGCACTGAAGCTTTCTTT. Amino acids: CASSQASGQGTEAFF.

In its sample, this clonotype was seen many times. CDR3 in amino acids: CSGTGDSGANVLTF. DNA for the CDR3: TGCAGTGGGACAGGAGACTCTGGGGCCAACGTCCTGACTTTC. The rearrangement uses TRBV20-1 and TRBJ2-6, with 7 bases fitting TRBD1. The germline CDR1 and CDR2 sequences are DFQATT and SNEGSKA (reference sequence). CDR3 length: 14 amino acids. J gave up 0 bases and V 7 bases, and 3 bases lay outside the gene matches.

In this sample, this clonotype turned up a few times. CDR3 sequence reads: CASSQSIWDTQYF. The CDR3 bases are TGCGCCAGCAGCCAAAGTATTTGGGATACGCAGTATTTT. V and J are TRBV4-1 and TRBJ2-3; the D is unclear. Trimming removed 2 bases from V and 6 bases from J, with 9 bases in between. Germline-derived CDR1 and CDR2 are MGHRA and YSYEKL. The CDR3 has 13 residues.

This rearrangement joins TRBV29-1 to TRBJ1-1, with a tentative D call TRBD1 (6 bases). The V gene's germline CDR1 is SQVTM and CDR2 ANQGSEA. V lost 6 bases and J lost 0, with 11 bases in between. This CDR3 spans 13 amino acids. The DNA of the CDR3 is TGCAGCGTCGTGACAGGAATGAACACTGAAGCTTTCTTT. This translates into CSVVTGMNTEAFF. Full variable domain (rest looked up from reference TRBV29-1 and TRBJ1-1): SAVISQKPSRDICQRGTSLTIQCQVDSQVTMMFWYRQQPGQSLTLIATANQGSEATYESGFVIDKFPISRPNLTFSTLTVSNMSPEDSSIYLCSVVTGMNTEAFFGQGTRLTVV.

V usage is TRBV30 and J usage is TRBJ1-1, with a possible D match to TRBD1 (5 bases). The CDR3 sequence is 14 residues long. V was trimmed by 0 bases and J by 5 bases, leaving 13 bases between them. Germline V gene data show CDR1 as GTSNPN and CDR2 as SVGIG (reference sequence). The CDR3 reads CAWSVNGGRTEAFF. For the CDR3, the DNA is TGTGCCTGGAGTGTTAACGGGGGGAGGACTGAAGCTTTCTTT.

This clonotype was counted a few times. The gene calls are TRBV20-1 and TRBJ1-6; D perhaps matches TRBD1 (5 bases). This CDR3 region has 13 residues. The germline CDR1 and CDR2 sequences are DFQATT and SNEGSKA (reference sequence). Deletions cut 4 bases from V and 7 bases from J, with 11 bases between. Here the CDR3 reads CSAIAGLNSPLHF. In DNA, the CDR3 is TGCAGTGCTATAGCAGGGCTAAATTCACCCCTCCACTTT.

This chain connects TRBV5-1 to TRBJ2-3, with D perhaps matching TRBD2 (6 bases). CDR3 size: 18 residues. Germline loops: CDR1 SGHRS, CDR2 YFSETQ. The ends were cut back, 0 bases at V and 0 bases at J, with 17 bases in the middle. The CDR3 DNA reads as TGCGCCAGCAGCTTGGCCCATGCCGGGGGACCTAGCACAGATACGCAGTATTTT. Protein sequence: CASSLAHAGGPSTDTQYF.

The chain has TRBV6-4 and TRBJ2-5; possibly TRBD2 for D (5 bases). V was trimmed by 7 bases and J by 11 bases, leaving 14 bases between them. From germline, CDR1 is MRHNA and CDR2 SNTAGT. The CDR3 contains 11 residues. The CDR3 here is CASKSFWEQYF. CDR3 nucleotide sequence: TGTGCCAGCAAAAGTTTTTGGGAGCAGTACTTC.

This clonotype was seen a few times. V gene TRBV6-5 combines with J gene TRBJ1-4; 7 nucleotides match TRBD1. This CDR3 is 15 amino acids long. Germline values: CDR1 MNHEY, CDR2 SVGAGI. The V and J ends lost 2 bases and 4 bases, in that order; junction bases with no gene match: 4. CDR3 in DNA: TGTGCCAGCAGTTACGCCGGGACAGTTAATGAAAAACTGTTTTTT. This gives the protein CASSYAGTVNEKLFF.